This T cell receptor beta chain was obtained from a study of T-cell reconstitution after alpha-beta-depleted transplantation in children (dated by TCRdb to 2016 to 2018). At the level of the whole study: Using TCR repertoire profiling, the study quantitatively followed how T-cell immune reconstitution unfolded in children after TCRalphabeta/CD19-depleted allogeneic hematopoietic cell transplantation.

CDR1 SGHRS and CDR2 YFSETQ were looked up in the germline V gene. From the cysteine through the phenylalanine, the CDR3 covers 14 amino acids. Just CDR3 DNA is preserved here, 42 bases in frame from base 1. Ends trimmed: V by 6 bases, J by 5 bases; bases unmatched to a gene: 11. This clonotype occurred many times. No cognate antigen has been identified for it. No base quality information exists; no much larger clone differs at one position. Library method: PCR. TCRdb lists the instrument as Illumina HiSeq 2500. To normalize quantification of the TCRbeta repertoire, the TCR libraries were built with molecular barcoding that relied on unique molecular identifiers. The public sequencing data were trimmed at Q25 with fastp and processed into clonotypes with MiXCR by TCRdb, which kept only in-frame beta chains. Each record represents a unique CDR3 protein, reported with the most common genes and DNA among its rows. In this sample the table shows 230,000 or so distinct CDR3 sequences, more than 10% of which occur a single time. The top ten constitute about 2.6% of the sample.

This TCR derives from a human donor who donated a stem cell graft to a child with acute lymphoblastic leukemia. In this chain, TRBV5-1 is recombined with TRBJ2-7, with TRBD1 matching 7 junction bases. Sequenced material: PBMCs from the stem cell graft donor, taken from the stem cell graft. The DNA sequence follows: TGCGCCAGCACCGCTTTACAGGGGAGCCACGAGCAGTACTTC. This sequence encodes CASTALQGSHEQYF.